Listed here are 10 T cell receptor beta chains from one sample, sequenced in a study of T-cell memory formation after mild COVID-19 (dated by TCRdb to the early 2020s). The library was obtained by 5' RACE. The run used an Illumina NovaSeq 6000. The public reads were reanalyzed by TCRdb: fastp trimming at Q25, MiXCR alignment, in-frame beta chains only. Each CDR3 protein appears once, grouped with its most common genes and DNA. This sample is represented by 560,000 or so distinct CDR3 sequences; 15% to 20% of them were singletons. The ten largest clones take up about 8.1% of the sample. Sample: PBMCs or a T cell subset sorted from them (not recorded which). The receptors were sampled from an adult woman who had mild COVID-19 (a few samples of this study predate the infection). The sample titles of this study are shuffled in the database, so cell type and time point are left out; the donor was told from shared clones.

The chain has TRBV7-9 and TRBJ1-4; D is uncertain. The CDR3 loop spans 11 amino acids. Trimming removed 7 bases at V and 5 bases at J, with 5 bases between. CDR1 is SEHNR and CDR2 is FQNEAQ in the germline V gene (reference sequence). Here the CDR3 reads CASMENEKLFF. CDR3 DNA sequence: TGTGCCAGCATGGAAAATGAAAAACTGTTTTTT.

The table lists this clonotype with a few counts. The chain uses TRBV4-1 and TRBJ2-7; D perhaps matches TRBD2 (5 bases). V dropped 1 base and J dropped 9 bases, with 13 bases sitting between them. Germline CDR1 reads MGHRA; CDR2 reads YSYEKL. The CDR3 consists of 13 residues. The CDR3 is CASSQGTELAQYF. The CDR3 nucleotides are TGCGCCAGCAGCCAAGGGACTGAACTGGCGCAGTACTTC.

V gene TRBV18 combines with J gene TRBJ1-2; D call uncertain. V lost 1 base and J 8 bases, leaving 17 bases between the germline ends. This CDR3 contains 15 residues. CDR1 and CDR2 from the germline V gene are KGHSH and LQKENI. In nucleotides, the CDR3 is TGTGCCAGCTCACCACAGTCGGAATTCCGGGAGGGCTACACCTTC. It is translated as CASSPQSEFREGYTF.

The rearrangement uses TRBV5-5 and TRBJ2-1; D is ambiguous. Trimming shortened V by 0 bases and J by 11 bases, and 9 bases separated the two germline ends. Germline CDR1 SGHKS, CDR2 YYEKEE (reference sequence). CDR3 length: 12 amino acids. The DNA of the CDR3 is TGTGCCAGCAGCTTGGAAGTTGGGAAGCAGTTCTTC. It is translated as CASSLEVGKQFF.

The rearrangement uses TRBV18 and TRBJ1-5; D is possibly TRBD1 (5 bases). The germline V gene encodes CDR1 KGHSH and CDR2 LQKENI. CDR3 length equals 15 residues. Between the trimmed V and J ends, which lost 5 bases and 4 bases, there was a span of 15 bases. The CDR3: CASSERGVLNQPQHF. CDR3 nucleotides: TGTGCCAGCTCAGAAAGAGGGGTCCTAAATCAGCCCCAGCATTTT.

This chain uses TRBV5-1 with TRBJ1-3; a weak D match, TRBD1 (5 bases). The CDR3 is 15 amino acids. Germline V gene data show CDR1 as SGHRS and CDR2 as YFSETQ. The V end lost 0 bases, the J end lost 4 bases, and 11 bases lay between the germline ends. CDR3 in amino acids: CASSLGQRTGNTIYF. In DNA, the CDR3 is TGCGCCAGCAGCTTGGGCCAACGGACAGGAAACACCATATATTTT.

This clonotype was seen only a few times. This sequence joins TRBV27 and TRBJ2-3; weak D call: TRBD1 (5 bases). The CDR3 has 15 amino acids. Trimming cost V 1 base and J 2 bases, with 10 bases left between them. Per the germline V gene, CDR1 is MNHEY and CDR2 is SMNVEV (reference sequence). The CDR3: CASSLFAGLTDTQYF. The CDR3 DNA reads as TGTGCCAGCAGTTTATTTGCAGGGCTCACAGATACGCAGTATTTT.

This clonotype was picked up a small number of times. The gene calls are TRBV12-3 or TRBV12-4 and TRBJ2-5; perhaps TRBD2 as D (5 bases). V was cut by 2 bases and J by 5 bases, with 12 bases left in between. The CDR3 spans 14 residues. CDR3 amino acids: CASSLWSSGETQYF. CDR3 nucleotides: TGTGCCAGCAGTTTATGGTCTTCGGGGGAGACCCAGTACTTC.

This clonotype was seen a handful of times. The CDR3 reads CASTPWGQGASFYGYTF. The CDR3 DNA sequence: TGTGCCAGCACCCCGTGGGGACAGGGGGCATCTTTCTATGGCTACACCTTC. The rearrangement joins TRBV5-6 to TRBJ1-2; 12 bases fit TRBD1. This CDR3 has 17 amino acids. Germline V lookup: CDR1 SGHDT, CDR2 YYEEEE. V dropped 6 bases and J dropped 4; count of bases not matched to a gene: 13.

This chain links TRBV24-1 with TRBJ2-1, with 8 bases matching TRBD1. The germline V gene encodes CDR1 KGHDR and CDR2 SFDVKD. Losses at the gene ends were 1 base for V and 5 bases for J; bases not matched to a gene: 6. The CDR3 sequence is 16 residues long. As DNA, the CDR3 is TGTGCCACCAGTGATTTTTGGGCAGGGGGCCACAATGAGCAGTTCTTC. Its protein is CATSDFWAGGHNEQFF.